This T cell receptor beta chain was recovered during a study of T cell therapy after organ transplantation. Study background: Patients received a median of 1.92 x 10^8 CMV-specific T cells over 2 to 6 infusions. Findings and limits, study-wide: Confounding by concurrent antirejection or antiviral medications was not assessed.

Of note for this clone: Its antigen remains unknown.

Data came from immunoSEQ multiplex PCR; TCRdb stores just in-frame clones and leaves some out. Among some 48,000 clones listed, about 94% were seen once. There are 16 residues in the CDR3. Germline CDR1 reads GTSNPN; CDR2 reads SVGIG (reference sequence). With 2 bases clipped from V and 7 bases from J, the junction kept 10 bases outside the gene matches. This TCR was sampled from a human patient who had received a solid organ transplant and had CMV disease. Material: CD8+ T cells from blood, obtained before autologous CMV-specific T cell therapy. The V call is TRBV30, the J call TRBJ2-1, with 11 bases lining up with TRBD1. CDR3 in amino acids: CAWSPQGQGVLNEQFF. The CDR3 DNA is TGTGCCTGGAGTCCCCAGGGACAGGGGGTTTTAAATGAGCAGTTCTTC.